Each of the 31 T cell receptor beta chains below was sequenced from the same sample in a study of shared clonotypes between healthy human individuals. Profiled with immunoSEQ multiplex PCR; TCRdb holds only in-frame clones, not every one. Of under 600,000 clones detected, 90% to 96% appear once; the ten largest clones hold about 0.064%. Sequenced sample: naive CD4+ T cells sorted from blood. The subset was: CD45RA+ positively selected. Source of these receptors: a woman aged 25 to 39 in good health.

This sequence joins TRBV6-1 and TRBJ2-1; perhaps TRBD2 as D (5 bases). Trimming shortened V by 2 bases and J by 1 base, and 9 bases separated the two germline ends. Germline CDR1 is MNHNS and CDR2 is SASEGT. This CDR3 spans 15 amino acids. The CDR3: CASSELLESYNEQFF. The CDR3 nucleotides read TGTGCCAGCAGTGAACTACTAGAATCCTACAATGAGCAGTTCTTC.

This clone appeared a single time. The chain has TRBV28 and TRBJ1-5; D perhaps matches TRBD1 (6 bases). CDR1 is MDHEN and CDR2 is SYDVKM in the germline V gene. CDR3 length: 16 amino acids. The ends were cut back, 7 bases at V and 1 base at J, with 17 bases in the middle. The CDR3: CASMTGGRVSNQPQHF. CDR3 bases: TGTGCCAGCATGACAGGTGGCAGGGTGAGCAATCAGCCCCAGCATTTT. The full variable domain, rest sourced from reference TRBV28 and TRBJ1-5, is DVKVTQSSRYLVKRTGEKVFLECVQDMDHENMFWYRQDPGLGLRLIYFSYDVKMKEKGDIPEGYSVSREKKERFSLILESASTNQTSMYLCASMTGGRVSNQPQHFGDGTRLSIL.

The J gene is TRBJ2-5, the V gene TRBV5-4, with D unresolved. From germline, CDR1 is SGHNT and CDR2 YYREEE (reference sequence). The V end lost 2 bases, the J end lost 4 bases, and 15 bases lay between the germline ends. CDR3 length equals 15 residues. The DNA for the CDR3 is TGTGCCAGCAGCTTTGGCAGGTCCACCCCAGAGACCCAGTACTTC. It specifies CASSFGRSTPETQYF. The full variable domain, completed using reference TRBV5-4 and TRBJ2-5, is ETGVTQSPTHLIKTRGQQVTLRCSSQSGHNTVSWYQQALGQGPQFIFQYYREEENGRGNFPPRFSGLQFPNYSSELNVNALELDDSALYLCASSFGRSTPETQYFGPGTRLLVL.

The V call is TRBV6-1, the J call TRBJ2-5, with TRBD2 identical over 9 bases. The CDR3 sequence is 15 residues long. The J segment lost 2 bases and the V segment lost 4 bases, leaving 5 bases of the junction unmatched. Germline V CDR1 and CDR2: MNHNS, SASEGT. This chain's CDR3 is CASSGAGGSQETQYF. Here the CDR3 DNA reads TGTGCCAGCAGTGGCGCGGGAGGGTCACAAGAGACCCAGTACTTC.

This clone has a handful of counts. The same CDR3 arises from other DNA sequences in this sample as well. The chain is built from TRBV5-1 and TRBJ2-5; no firm D call. Trimming left V 1 base short and J 5 bases short, with 3 bases between. CDR1 and CDR2 (germline): SGHRS, YFSETQ. The CDR3 sequence is 11 residues long. CDR3: CASSLQETQYF. CDR3 DNA sequence: TGCGCCAGCAGCTTGCAGGAGACCCAGTACTTC.

In this sample, this clone turned up once. V is TRBV6-5 and J is TRBJ2-1, with D unresolved. The CDR3 sequence is 14 residues long. The germline gives CDR1 MNHEY, CDR2 SVGAGI. V lost 5 bases and J lost 0, with 8 bases in between. CDR3 DNA sequence: TGTGCCAGCAGTAGACTGTTCTCCTACAATGAGCAGTTCTTC. Translated: CASSRLFSYNEQFF.

The chain couples TRBV28 to TRBJ2-3; no firm D call. CDR1 MDHEN and CDR2 SYDVKM come from the germline V gene. V was cut by 2 bases and J by 5 bases, with 5 bases left in between. CDR3 length: 12 amino acids. In nucleotides, the CDR3 is TGTGCCAGCAGTTTAGCTGGAGATACGCAGTATTTT. Translating it yields CASSLAGDTQYF.

This clone was counted a single time. V is TRBV7-9 and J is TRBJ1-5, with no clear D. CDR1 is SEHNR and CDR2 is FQNEAQ in the germline V gene (reference sequence). The CDR3 has 15 residues. V lost 5 bases to trimming and J lost 0 bases, with 11 bases between them. DNA of the CDR3: TGTGCCAGCAGCCGGACTGACTCTAGCAATCAGCCCCAGCATTTT. Amino acid sequence: CASSRTDSSNQPQHF.

The chain carries TRBV6-4 and TRBJ2-2, with 14 bases matching TRBD2. Trimming cost V 5 bases and J 5 bases; bases outside gene matches: 10. Germline V gene sequence: CDR1 MRHNA, CDR2 SNTAGT. The CDR3 has 18 amino acids. CDR3 bases: TGTGCCAGCAGTCCAAACCCGGGACTAGCGGGAGCGACCGGGGAGCTGTTTTTT. Translating it yields CASSPNPGLAGATGELFF.

The rearrangement uses TRBV19 and TRBJ1-2, with TRBD1 matching over 10 bases. The CDR3 is 18 amino acids. The J segment lost 4 bases and the V segment lost 0 bases, leaving 11 bases of the junction unmatched. Germline lookup yields CDR1 LNHDA and CDR2 SQIVND (reference sequence). In DNA form, the CDR3 reads TGTGCCAGTAGTATAGATGGGGGACAGGGGTCCTCTGGCTATGGCTACACCTTC. Amino acids: CASSIDGGQGSSGYGYTF.

The gene calls are TRBV30 and TRBJ2-4; D may match TRBD1 or TRBD2 (5 bases each). V was trimmed by 2 bases and J by 2 bases, leaving 13 bases between them. Germline CDR1 and CDR2: GTSNPN and SVGIG (reference sequence). The CDR3 is 15 residues long. The CDR3 spells CAWSRDLPSKNIQYF. CDR3 nucleotide sequence: TGTGCCTGGAGTAGGGACCTTCCCTCCAAAAACATTCAGTACTTC.

The CDR3 sequence is CASNQQLAGELFF. The CDR3 nucleotides are TGCGCCAGCAACCAACAACTGGCCGGGGAGCTGTTTTTT. The V gene is TRBV10-1, the J gene TRBJ2-2; D remains unclear. The CDR3 runs to 13 residues. V was shortened by 7 bases and J by 6 bases, with 12 bases between the two germline ends. Germline loops: CDR1 WNHNN, CDR2 SYGVQD (reference sequence).

The gene calls are TRBV18 and TRBJ2-1; tentatively, D is TRBD1 (5 bases). Germline CDR1 KGHSH, CDR2 LQKENI. V lost 3 bases to trimming and J lost 7 bases, with 7 bases between them. The CDR3 consists of 12 residues. The CDR3 here is CASSPQGNEQFF. CDR3 DNA sequence: TGTGCCAGCTCACCGCAGGGTAATGAGCAGTTCTTC.

V usage is TRBV2 and J usage is TRBJ1-1, with 7 bases lining up with TRBD1. The ends lost 6 bases at V and 7 bases at J; junction bases unmatched: 8. Germline CDR1 and CDR2: SNHLY and FYNNEI. The CDR3 has 13 amino acids. The CDR3 spells CASRETGMGEAFF. As DNA, the CDR3 is TGTGCCAGCAGAGAGACAGGGATGGGTGAAGCTTTCTTT.

About this clone itself: The junction shows a germline mismatch at one end, possibly a read error. The chain carries TRBV7-2 and TRBJ1-1, with TRBD1 identical over 7 bases. Germline V gene data show CDR1 as SGHTA and CDR2 as FQGNSA. The CDR3 extends over 15 amino acids. The CDR3: CASSLGGAGVTEAFF. DNA of the CDR3: TGTGCCAGCAGTTTAGGGGGCGCTGGGGTCACTGAAGCTTTCTTT. Looking up the rest from reference TRBV7-2 and TRBJ1-1 gives the full variable domain: GAGVSQSPSNKVTEKGKDVELRCDPISGHTALYWYRQSLGQGLEFLIYFQGNSAPDKSGLPSDRFSAERTGGSVSTLTIQRTQQEDSAVYLCASSLGGAGVTEAFFGQGTRLTVV.

V is TRBV10-3 and J is TRBJ2-7; weak D call: TRBD2 (5 bases). Germline V gene data show CDR1 as ENHRY and CDR2 as SYGVKD. V lost 0 bases and J 7 bases, leaving 7 bases between the germline ends. This CDR3 is 12 amino acids long. CDR3 coding DNA: TGTGCCATCAGTGAGTCGAGAGGGGAGCAGTACTTC. Protein sequence: CAISESRGEQYF.

The chain is built from TRBV19 and TRBJ2-1; 8 bases map to TRBD2. Trimming took 7 bases from V and 2 from J; bases not matched to a gene: 7. The germline CDR1 and CDR2 sequences are LNHDA and SQIVND (reference sequence). This CDR3 is built from 15 residues. The CDR3 is CASNRGGLAYNEQFF. DNA for the CDR3: TGTGCCAGTAATCGGGGGGGACTAGCCTACAATGAGCAGTTCTTC.

The rearrangement links TRBV5-1 to TRBJ2-3; no reliable D call. CDR3 length: 13 residues. CDR1 and CDR2 from the germline V gene are SGHRS and YFSETQ. Trimming took off 4 bases at V and 3 bases at J, with 9 bases between the two ends. The CDR3 DNA follows: TGCGCCAGCAGCACCGTGGGGACAGATACGCAGTATTTT. Amino acid sequence: CASSTVGTDTQYF.

V gene TRBV6-5 combines with J gene TRBJ1-1, with a possible D match to TRBD1 (5 bases). Germline lookup yields CDR1 MNHEY and CDR2 SVGAGI. The CDR3 contains 15 residues. V gave up 6 bases and J gave up 4 bases, with 18 bases separating them. In nucleotides, the CDR3 is TGTGCCAGCAGCCAAGCGGGAAGGGGAGGCACTGAAGCTTTCTTT. Its translation: CASSQAGRGGTEAFF.

The chain combines TRBV14 with TRBJ2-1; 10 bases align to TRBD2. The CDR3 contains 15 residues. The trim removed 4 bases at V and 9 bases at J, leaving 9 bases unmatched. The V gene's germline CDR1 is SGHDN and CDR2 FVKESK. The CDR3: CASSLAGGLQLEQFF. The DNA for the CDR3 is TGTGCCAGCAGCCTAGCGGGGGGACTTCAGCTTGAGCAGTTCTTC.

The V gene is TRBV19, the J gene TRBJ2-7; 7 bases align to TRBD1. Looked up from germline, CDR1 is LNHDA and CDR2 is SQIVND (reference sequence). There are 14 residues in the CDR3. J lost 7 bases, V lost 6 bases, and 12 bases had no gene match. CDR3: CASRQGTSPGEQYF. In nucleotides, the CDR3 is TGTGCCAGTAGACAGGGGACCTCCCCGGGGGAGCAGTACTTC.

The chain carries TRBV6-5 and TRBJ2-7; tentative D call: TRBD2 (6 bases). The V end lost 2 bases, the J end lost 4 bases, and 15 bases lay between the germline ends. Germline lookup yields CDR1 MNHEY and CDR2 SVGAGI. This CDR3 region has 15 residues. The CDR3 coding sequence is TGTGCCAGCAGTTACAACGTGGGTAGCGGTTACGAGCAGTACTTC. This translates into CASSYNVGSGYEQYF.

This clone was observed a handful of times. The gene calls are TRBV7-9 and TRBJ1-4; 9 bases line up with TRBD1. The length of the CDR3 is 18 residues. The germline V gene has CDR1 SEHNR and CDR2 FQNEAQ (reference sequence). J gave up 11 bases and V 1 base, and 17 bases lay outside the gene matches. Here the CDR3 DNA reads TGTGCCAGCAGCTTAGTCGTGAGGCAGCCGGGACAGGGAGTCAAACTGTTTTTT. Amino acids: CASSLVVRQPGQGVKLFF.

The rearrangement uses TRBV6-5 and TRBJ2-3, with D possibly TRBD2 on 5 matching bases. The V gene's germline CDR1 is MNHEY and CDR2 SVGAGI. The CDR3 runs 15 residues. The V end was cut by 0 bases, the J end by 2 bases, with 9 bases between. The CDR3 coding sequence is TGTGCCAGCAGTTACTCTGGGCTAGCCACAGATACGCAGTATTTT. This codes for CASSYSGLATDTQYF.

V and J are TRBV2 and TRBJ1-1, with 9 bases identical to TRBD1. Germline V CDR1 and CDR2: SNHLY, FYNNEI. V trimming: 6 bases; J trimming: 6 bases; junction bases outside the gene matches: 8. This CDR3 has 14 amino acids. The CDR3 coding sequence is TGTGCCAGCAGGGCCACAGGGGGCGCGGCTGAAGCTTTCTTT. It specifies CASRATGGAAEAFF.

V usage is TRBV2 and J usage is TRBJ2-5, with D uncertain. Trimming removed 6 bases from V and 4 bases from J, with 18 bases in between. The CDR3 is 15 amino acids. Germline assignment: CDR1 SNHLY and CDR2 FYNNEI. The CDR3 sequence: CASRLLNAAPETQYF. CDR3 sequence (DNA): TGTGCCAGCAGGCTATTGAACGCCGCCCCAGAGACCCAGTACTTC.

The rearrangement joins TRBV9 to TRBJ2-1; D call uncertain. The V and J ends lost 1 base and 7 bases respectively, with 15 bases between them. The germline gives CDR1 SGDLS, CDR2 YYNGEE. This CDR3 spans 15 amino acids. The CDR3 region is CASSVQTANTNEQFF. DNA for the CDR3: TGTGCCAGCAGCGTACAAACGGCCAATACGAATGAGCAGTTCTTC.

V usage is TRBV10-2 and J usage is TRBJ2-5, with D unclear. V lost 4 bases and J lost 5, with 8 bases in between. The CDR3 has 12 residues. Germline values: CDR1 WSHSY, CDR2 SAAADI. The CDR3 DNA reads TGCGCCAGCAGTGTTCGGTGGGAGACCCAGTACTTC. Translation: CASSVRWETQYF.

The J gene is TRBJ1-2, the V gene TRBV28, with a weak D call TRBD1 (6 bases). Between the trimmed V and J ends, which lost 4 bases and 2 bases, there was a span of 17 bases. The V gene's germline CDR1 is MDHEN and CDR2 SYDVKM. This CDR3 has 16 residues. The CDR3 spells CASSSAGQPQNYGYTF. CDR3 nucleotides: TGTGCCAGCAGTTCTGCCGGACAGCCCCAAAACTATGGCTACACCTTC.

CDR3 residues: CARSSRSGEETQYF. CDR3 sequence (DNA): TGTGCCAGAAGCTCAAGGTCGGGCGAAGAGACCCAGTACTTC. The chain has TRBV5-3 and TRBJ2-5; D is ambiguous. TRBV5-3 is sorted into the ORF group, with uncertain function. V was trimmed by 3 bases and J by 3 bases, leaving 12 bases between them. The CDR3 has 14 amino acids.

V usage is TRBV28 and J usage is TRBJ1-1; no reliable D call. V was clipped by 8 bases and J by 5 bases, with 6 bases between them. The CDR3 has 10 residues. Germline V gives CDR1 MDHEN, CDR2 SYDVKM. DNA of the CDR3: TGTGCCAGCGGGAGGACTGAAGCTTTCTTT. It specifies CASGRTEAFF.